This T cell receptor (beta chain) appears in the sequencing data of a study of blood T cell repertoires in COVID-19. Overall study context: Sources were T cells, B-cell-depleted T cells, or PBMCs; the material itself was cDNA or gDNA.

Sequencing was performed with immunoSEQ multiplex PCR; in TCRdb, only in-frame clones are kept and a portion is missing. This sample has some 150,000 clones, with roughly 80% found just once. The material sequenced was peripheral blood. The TCR sequence derives from a human donor in a cohort sampled during active COVID-19.

Written as DNA, the CDR3 is TGCGCCAGCAGCGCCATCGGGGGAACCGGGGAGCTGTTTTTT. It translates to CASSAIGGTGELFF. The rearrangement joins TRBV4-3 to TRBJ2-2; the D gene is possibly TRBD2 (6 bases). V was trimmed by 5 bases and J by 5 bases, leaving 12 bases between them. The CDR3 has 14 amino acids. CDR1 and CDR2 from the germline V gene are LGHNA and YSLEER.